This T cell receptor (beta chain) was captured in a study of T-cell reconstitution after alpha-beta-depleted transplantation in children. Overall study findings and caveats: The authors attributed T-cell counts and diversity one year after transplant mostly to newly produced T cells. Reportedly, alpha-beta T cells present about two months post-transplant originated from several hundred expanded clones of graft origin. It was surviving recipient T cells and thymic progenitors that gave some patients high TCRbeta diversity at day 60.

Unique molecular identifiers tagged the TCRbeta library. TCRdb processed the PCR reads anew with MiXCR; each CDR3 protein has one entry. The sample has hundreds of thousands of distinct CDR3 sequences, approximately 10% seen once. This clonotype was detected ten times or more. Its target is not known. Sequenced material: PBMCs, taken before TCRalphabeta/CD19-depleted stem cell transplant. This TCR derives from a child between 2 and 9 years old with inherited bone marrow failure, due to receive a stem cell transplant.

CDR3 amino acids: CASSLEGTYEQYF. The CDR3 DNA reads TGTGCCAGCAGCTTGGAGGGGACCTACGAGCAGTACTTC. J is TRBJ2-7 and V is TRBV5-5, with a weak D call TRBD1 (5 bases). The CDR3 is made up of 13 amino acids. The germline V and J ends were trimmed by 0 bases and 2 bases, with 6 bases remaining between them. Per germline, CDR1 SGHKS and CDR2 YYEKEE (reference sequence).